The 16 T cell receptor beta chains below all came from one sample that was sequenced in a study of T-cell reconstitution after alpha-beta-depleted transplantation in children. Researchers prepared the TCRbeta library using unique molecular identifiers, the study reports. Each CDR3 protein is one row after TCRdb ran MiXCR on the PCR reads. Of hundreds of thousands of distinct CDR3 sequences in the sample, around 16% were seen once. The material was PBMCs from the stem cell graft donor, obtained from the stem cell graft. All receptors come from a human donor who donated a stem cell graft to a child with acute lymphoblastic leukemia.

The chain carries TRBV12-3 or TRBV12-4 and TRBJ1-4; 8 nucleotides agree with TRBD1. This CDR3 is built from 17 residues. The V gene end was trimmed by 3 bases and the J gene end by 5 bases; junction bases not matched to a gene: 11. CDR3 nucleotides: TGTGCCAGCAGTTTTCGTCTAAGACAGGGGCAGAATGAAAAACTGTTTTTT. This translates into CASSFRLRQGQNEKLFF.

The gene calls are TRBV7-6 and TRBJ2-7; D perhaps matches TRBD2 (5 bases). Germline assignment: CDR1 SGHVS and CDR2 FNYEAQ. This CDR3 has 15 amino acids. Between the trimmed V and J ends, which lost 5 bases and 3 bases, there was a span of 17 bases. The CDR3 bases are TGTGCCAGCAGCCTCCCAGGAGCCGGGATCTACGAGCAGTACTTC. Its protein is CASSLPGAGIYEQYF.

This clonotype has more than one count but fewer than ten. The rearrangement links TRBV20-1 to TRBJ1-4, with D unclear. This CDR3 contains 15 residues. Germline CDR1 and CDR2: DFQATT and SNEGSKA (reference sequence). V gave up 2 bases and J gave up 6 bases, with 16 bases separating them. The CDR3 DNA is TGCAGTGCTAGAAGTCTTGGGAAATTGGATGAAAAACTGTTTTTT. This codes for CSARSLGKLDEKLFF.

The table lists this clonotype with a few counts. The chain employs TRBV7-9 and TRBJ2-5; D is unresolved. Trimming shortened V by 0 bases and J by 2 bases, and 7 bases separated the two germline ends. Looked up from germline, CDR1 is SEHNR and CDR2 is FQNEAQ (reference sequence). The CDR3 is 14 residues long. CDR3 sequence (DNA): TGTGCCAGCAGCTTAGCTCTGCAGCAAGAGACCCAGTACTTC. Translating gives CASSLALQQETQYF.

The chain joins TRBV27 to TRBJ2-5, with a tentative D call TRBD2 (5 bases). This CDR3 has 14 residues. Germline V lookup: CDR1 MNHEY, CDR2 SMNVEV (reference sequence). The V gene lost 4 bases and the J gene lost 4 bases, with 13 bases spanning the gap. CDR3 DNA sequence: TGTGCCAGCAGTTACGGACTGGAGGTAGAGACCCAGTACTTC. Protein sequence: CASSYGLEVETQYF.

The chain's CDR3 is CASSQDYAGRPFF. The DNA of the CDR3 is TGCGCCAGCAGCCAAGATTATGCGGGGAGACCGTTCTTC. This chain joins TRBV4-1 and TRBJ2-1, with D possibly TRBD2 on 6 matching bases. Germline-derived CDR1 and CDR2 are MGHRA and YSYEKL. The ends were cut back, 0 bases at V and 15 bases at J, with 15 bases in the middle. This CDR3 has 13 amino acids.

V usage is TRBV4-1 and J usage is TRBJ1-2; D is uncertain. The CDR3 has 13 residues. The V end was cut by 3 bases, the J end by 5 bases, with 10 bases between. The germline CDR1 and CDR2 sequences are MGHRA and YSYEKL. The CDR3 region has the DNA TGCGCCAGCAGCCATGAGAGTGGATATGGCTACACCTTC. Encoded protein: CASSHESGYGYTF.

The J gene is TRBJ2-7, the V gene TRBV19, with TRBD2 matching over 11 bases. The CDR3 loop spans 17 amino acids. Germline trimming cut 3 bases from V and 6 bases from J; bases unmatched to any gene: 13. The germline gives CDR1 LNHDA, CDR2 SQIVND (reference sequence). The CDR3 coding sequence is TGTGCCAGTAGTATGGGGCTAGCGGGAGGATCCGCCGCCGAGCAGTACTTC. Residues: CASSMGLAGGSAAEQYF.

The genes are TRBV7-8 and TRBJ1-1; a weak D match, TRBD1 (5 bases). V lost 5 bases to trimming and J lost 6 bases, with 31 bases between them. The CDR3 extends over 19 amino acids. CDR1 SGHVS and CDR2 FQNEAQ come from the germline V gene. Here the CDR3 reads CASSQGALGTPLWLPEAFF. CDR3 in DNA: TGTGCCAGCAGCCAAGGAGCTTTAGGGACCCCCCTTTGGCTCCCTGAAGCTTTCTTT.

This clonotype was observed a handful of times. The chain has TRBV10-2 and TRBJ2-2, with D possibly matching TRBD1 (6 bases). In germline, CDR1 is WSHSY, CDR2 SAAADI. The CDR3 covers 13 residues. V gave up 10 bases and J gave up 5 bases, with 14 bases separating them. The CDR3 region has the DNA TGCGCCACCTCGGCCCAGGGGACCGGGGAGCTGTTTTTT. It yields the protein CATSAQGTGELFF.

DNA for the CDR3: TGTGCCAGCAGCGCGAGCCTCATGAACACTGAAGCTTTCTTT. As protein: CASSASLMNTEAFF. This rearrangement joins TRBV9 to TRBJ1-1; D uncertain. This CDR3 region has 14 residues. V gave up 3 bases and J gave up 0 bases, with 9 bases separating them. Germline CDR1 SGDLS, CDR2 YYNGEE.

The J gene is TRBJ2-7, the V gene TRBV20-1; tentative D call: TRBD1 (6 bases). Trimming pared 0 bases from V and 3 bases from J, leaving 18 bases between. The CDR3 extends over 16 amino acids. Germline V CDR1 and CDR2: DFQATT, SNEGSKA (reference sequence). CDR3 sequence (DNA): TGCAGTGCTAGAGATCTCGCCCGGGACATCATCTACGAGCAGTACTTC. Amino acids: CSARDLARDIIYEQYF.

This sequence joins TRBV27 and TRBJ1-2; 8 bases fit TRBD1. The V gene end was trimmed by 6 bases and the J gene end by 2 bases; junction bases not matched to a gene: 8. The CDR3 spans 15 residues. From germline, CDR1 is MNHEY and CDR2 SMNVEV (reference sequence). As DNA, the CDR3 is TGTGCCAGCAGGGATACAGGGGGACCCAACTATGGCTACACCTTC. Protein sequence: CASRDTGGPNYGYTF.

The chain joins TRBV6-1 to TRBJ2-2, with 7 bases matching TRBD1. Germline-derived CDR1 and CDR2 are MNHNS and SASEGT. Unmatched junction bases numbered 4, after V lost 6 bases and J lost 6 bases. The CDR3 has 13 residues. CDR3 nucleotide sequence: TGTGCCAGCAGCGACAGGGATTCCGGGGAGCTGTTTTTT. The encoded protein is CASSDRDSGELFF.

The CDR3 DNA sequence: TGTGCCAGCACCATTAGGAGCGGGAGGGCCGGCGAGACCCAGTACTTC. It yields the protein CASTIRSGRAGETQYF. The chain recombines TRBV7-2 with TRBJ2-5; 10 bases map to TRBD2. Trimming cost V 7 bases and J 5 bases; bases outside gene matches: 13. The CDR3 is 16 residues long. Germline V gene sequence: CDR1 SGHTA, CDR2 FQGNSA. Based on the CDR3 plus reference TRBV7-2 and TRBJ2-5, the full variable domain is GAGVSQSPSNKVTEKGKDVELRCDPISGHTALYWYRQSLGQGLEFLIYFQGNSAPDKSGLPSDRFSAERTGGSVSTLTIQRTQQEDSAVYLCASTIRSGRAGETQYFGPGTRLLVL.

This clonotype has a single count. An end of the junction does not agree with germline; a read error may underlie this. V and J are TRBV9 and TRBJ2-2; D remains unclear. Germline V gives CDR1 SGDLS, CDR2 YYNGEE. The CDR3 runs 11 residues. The CDR3 nucleotides are TGTGCCCGCAGCGTAGACAGGGAGCTGTTTTTT. Translating gives CARSVDRELFF.